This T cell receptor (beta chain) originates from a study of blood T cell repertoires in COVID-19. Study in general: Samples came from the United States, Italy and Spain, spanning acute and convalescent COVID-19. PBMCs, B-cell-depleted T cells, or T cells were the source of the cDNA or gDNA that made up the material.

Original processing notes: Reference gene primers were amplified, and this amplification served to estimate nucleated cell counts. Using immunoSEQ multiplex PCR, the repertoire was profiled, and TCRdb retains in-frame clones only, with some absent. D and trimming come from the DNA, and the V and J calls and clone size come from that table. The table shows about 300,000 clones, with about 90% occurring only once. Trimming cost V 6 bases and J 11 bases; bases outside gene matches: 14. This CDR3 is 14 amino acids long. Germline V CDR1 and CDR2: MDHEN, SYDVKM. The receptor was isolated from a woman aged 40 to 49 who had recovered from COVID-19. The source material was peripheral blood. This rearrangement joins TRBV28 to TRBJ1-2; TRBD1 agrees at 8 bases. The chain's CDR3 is CASSRPVGQDWYTF. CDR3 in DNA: TGTGCCAGCAGCCGACCAGTGGGACAGGACTGGTACACCTTC.